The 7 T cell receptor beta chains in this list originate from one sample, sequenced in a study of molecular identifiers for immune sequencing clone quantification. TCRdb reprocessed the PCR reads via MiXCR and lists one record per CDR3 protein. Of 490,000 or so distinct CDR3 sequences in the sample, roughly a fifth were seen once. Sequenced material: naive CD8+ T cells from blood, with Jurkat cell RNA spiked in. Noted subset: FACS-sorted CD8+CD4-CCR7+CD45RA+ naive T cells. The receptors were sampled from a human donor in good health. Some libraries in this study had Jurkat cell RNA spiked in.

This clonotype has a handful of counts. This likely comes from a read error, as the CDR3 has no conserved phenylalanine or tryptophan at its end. The CDR3 nucleotides are TGTGCCAGCAGACTAATTCGGAGGTTGGCGGATACGCAGTATCTT. Encoded protein: CASRLIRRLADTQYL. The chain combines TRBV28 with TRBJ2-3; a possible D gene is TRBD2 (5 bases). The V and J ends lost 6 bases and 6 bases respectively, with 19 bases between them. Germline CDR1 MDHEN, CDR2 SYDVKM. This CDR3 region has 15 residues.

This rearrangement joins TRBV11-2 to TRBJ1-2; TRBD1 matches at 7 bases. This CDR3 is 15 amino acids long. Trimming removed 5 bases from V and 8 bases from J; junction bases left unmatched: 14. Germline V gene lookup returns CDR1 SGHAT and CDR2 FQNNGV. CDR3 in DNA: TGTGCCAGCAGCGAGCCCCTGACAGGGCTCTTGGGCTACACCTTC. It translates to CASSEPLTGLLGYTF.

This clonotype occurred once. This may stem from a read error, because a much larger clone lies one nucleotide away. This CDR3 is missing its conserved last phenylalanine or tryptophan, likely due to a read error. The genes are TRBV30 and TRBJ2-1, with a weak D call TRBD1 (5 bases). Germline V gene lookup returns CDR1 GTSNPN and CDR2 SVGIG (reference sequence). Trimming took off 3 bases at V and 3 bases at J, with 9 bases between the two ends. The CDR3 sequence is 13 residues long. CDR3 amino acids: CAWRPDSYNEQFL. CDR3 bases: TGTGCCTGGAGACCAGACAGCTACAATGAGCAGTTCCTC.

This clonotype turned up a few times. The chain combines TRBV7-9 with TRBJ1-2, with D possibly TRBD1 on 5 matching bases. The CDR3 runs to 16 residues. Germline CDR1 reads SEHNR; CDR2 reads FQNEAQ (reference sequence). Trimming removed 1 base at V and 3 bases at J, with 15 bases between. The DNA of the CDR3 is TGTGCCAGCAGCTTAGTACCCCGCTGGGGCCACTATGGCTACACCTTC. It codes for CASSLVPRWGHYGYTF. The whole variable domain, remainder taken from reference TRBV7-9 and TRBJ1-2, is DTGVSQNPRHKITKRGQNVTFRCDPISEHNRLYWYRQTLGQGPEFLTYFQNEAQLEKSRLLSDRFSAERPKGSFSTLEIQRTEQGDSAMYLCASSLVPRWGHYGYTFGSGTRLTVV.

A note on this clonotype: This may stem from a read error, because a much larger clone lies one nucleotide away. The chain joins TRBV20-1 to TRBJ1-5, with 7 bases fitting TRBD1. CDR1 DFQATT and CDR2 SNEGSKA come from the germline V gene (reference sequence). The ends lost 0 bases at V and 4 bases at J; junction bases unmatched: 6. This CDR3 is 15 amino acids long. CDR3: CSARDPDRPNQPQHF. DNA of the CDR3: TGCAGTGCTAGAGATCCGGACAGGCCAAATCAGCCCCAGCATTTT.

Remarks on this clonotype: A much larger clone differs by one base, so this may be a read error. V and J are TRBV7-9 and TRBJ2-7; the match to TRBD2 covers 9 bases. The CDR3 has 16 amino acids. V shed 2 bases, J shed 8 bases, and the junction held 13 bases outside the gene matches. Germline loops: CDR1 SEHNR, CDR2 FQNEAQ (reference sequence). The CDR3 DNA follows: TGTGCCAGCAGCTTAACTTACGGGACTAGCAGCGGCAAGCAGTACTTC. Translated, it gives CASSLTYGTSSGKQYF.

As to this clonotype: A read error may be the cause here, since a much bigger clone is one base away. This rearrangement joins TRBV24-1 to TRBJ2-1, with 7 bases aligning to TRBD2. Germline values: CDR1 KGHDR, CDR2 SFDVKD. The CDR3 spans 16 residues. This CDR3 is CATSDFRTSPYNDQFF. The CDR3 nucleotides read TGTGCCACCAGTGATTTCAGGACTAGTCCCTACAATGATCAGTTCTTC.